This T cell receptor (delta chain) was identified in a study of gamma-delta chains in newborns, infants, children (dated by TCRdb to the late 2010s). With respect to the entire study: According to the study title, microbial exposure causes polyclonal expansion of innate gammadelta T cells right after birth. The study examined the way microbial exposure affected innate gammadelta T cell populations in human newborns right after birth.

From the cysteine through the phenylalanine, the CDR3 covers 17 amino acids. The retained sequence is limited to the CDR3, 51 bases, with the frame set at the first base. CDR1 and CDR2 (TSWWSYY, QGS) derive from the germline V gene. V is pruned by 3 bases and J by 5 bases, leaving 15 bases of the junction without a gene match. The data were produced on an Illumina MiSeq. Via CATT, TCRdb reprocessed the public reads, and rows with identical DNA were then joined. Counted in this sample were approximately 1,300 delta-chain clones; 2% to 2.5% of them appeared once. The ten largest make up more than 30% of the sample. This clone is judged medium-sized (0.01 to 0.1%). The target of this receptor is not known. Per-base quality was not reported, and no clone a single base away is much larger than it.

The chain employs TRDV1 and TRDJ1; 7 middle bases align to TRDD3. Source material: blood. The receptor's source is a child in good health. The DNA is TGTGCTCTTGGGGATCCAAACGGCTGGGGGTGGAAAGATAAACTCATCTTT. It specifies CALGDPNGWGWKDKLIF.